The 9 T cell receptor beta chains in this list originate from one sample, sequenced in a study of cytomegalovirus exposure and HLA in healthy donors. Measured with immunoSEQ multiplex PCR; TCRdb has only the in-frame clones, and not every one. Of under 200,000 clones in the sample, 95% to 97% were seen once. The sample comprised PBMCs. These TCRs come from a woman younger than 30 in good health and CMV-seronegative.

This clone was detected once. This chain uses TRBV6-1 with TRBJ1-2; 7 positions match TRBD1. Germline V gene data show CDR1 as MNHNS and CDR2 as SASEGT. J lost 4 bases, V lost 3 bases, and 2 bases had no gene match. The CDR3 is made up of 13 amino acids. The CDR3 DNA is TGTGCCAGCAGTGACCACAGGGGCTATGGCTACACCTTC. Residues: CASSDHRGYGYTF.

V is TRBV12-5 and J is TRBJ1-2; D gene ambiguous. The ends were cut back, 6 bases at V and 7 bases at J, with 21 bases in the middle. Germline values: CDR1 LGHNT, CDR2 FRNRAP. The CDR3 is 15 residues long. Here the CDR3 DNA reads TGTGCTAGTGGCGTGGGCGGGGAAGCCTATGCTGGCTACACCTTC. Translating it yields CASGVGGEAYAGYTF.

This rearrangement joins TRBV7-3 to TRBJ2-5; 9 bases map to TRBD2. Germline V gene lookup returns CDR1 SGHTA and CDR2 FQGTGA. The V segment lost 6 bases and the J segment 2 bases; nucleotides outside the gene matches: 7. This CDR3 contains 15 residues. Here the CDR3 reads CASSSGGGEQETQYF. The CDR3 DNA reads TGTGCCAGCAGTTCGGGCGGGGGGGAACAAGAGACCCAGTACTTC.

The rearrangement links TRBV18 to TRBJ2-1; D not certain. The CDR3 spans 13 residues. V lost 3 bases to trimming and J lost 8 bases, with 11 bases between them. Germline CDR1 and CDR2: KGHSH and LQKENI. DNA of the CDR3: TGTGCCAGCTCACCGTCCAGTGTCGATGAGCAGTTCTTC. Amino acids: CASSPSSVDEQFF. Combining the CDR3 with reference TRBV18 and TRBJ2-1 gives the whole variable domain NAGVMQNPRHLVRRRGQEARLRCSPMKGHSHVYWYRQLPEEGLKFMVYLQKENIIDESGMPKERFSAEFPKEGPSILRIQQVVRGDSAAYFCASSPSSVDEQFFGPGTRLTVL.

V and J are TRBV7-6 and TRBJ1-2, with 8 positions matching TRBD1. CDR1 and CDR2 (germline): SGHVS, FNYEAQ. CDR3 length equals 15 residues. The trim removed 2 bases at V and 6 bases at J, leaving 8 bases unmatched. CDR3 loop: CASSLSSGGTDGYTF. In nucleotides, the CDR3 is TGTGCCAGCAGCTTATCGTCAGGGGGCACAGATGGCTACACCTTC.

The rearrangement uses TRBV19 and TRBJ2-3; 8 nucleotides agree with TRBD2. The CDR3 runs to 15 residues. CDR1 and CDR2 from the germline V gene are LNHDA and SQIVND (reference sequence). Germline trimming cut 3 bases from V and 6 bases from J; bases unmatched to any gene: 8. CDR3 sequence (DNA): TGTGCCAGTAGTATCTTAGGCGGGGGGCTTGATACGCAGTATTTT. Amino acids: CASSILGGGLDTQYF.

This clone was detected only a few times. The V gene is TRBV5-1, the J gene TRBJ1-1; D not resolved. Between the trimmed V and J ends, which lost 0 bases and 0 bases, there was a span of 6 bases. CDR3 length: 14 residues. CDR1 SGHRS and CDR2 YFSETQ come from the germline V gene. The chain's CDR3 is CASSLAHMNTEAFF. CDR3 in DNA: TGCGCCAGCAGCTTGGCTCACATGAACACTGAAGCTTTCTTT. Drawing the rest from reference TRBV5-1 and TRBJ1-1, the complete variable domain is KAGVTQTPRYLIKTRGQQVTLSCSPISGHRSVSWYQQTPGQGLQFLFEYFSETQRNKGNFPGRFSGRQFSNSRSEMNVSTLELGDSALYLCASSLAHMNTEAFFGQGTRLTVV.

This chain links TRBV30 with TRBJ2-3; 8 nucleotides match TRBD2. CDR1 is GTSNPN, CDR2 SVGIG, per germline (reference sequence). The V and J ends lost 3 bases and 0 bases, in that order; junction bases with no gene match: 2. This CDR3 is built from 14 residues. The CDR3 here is CAWSGGASTDTQYF. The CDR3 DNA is TGTGCCTGGAGCGGGGGGGCTAGCACAGATACGCAGTATTTT. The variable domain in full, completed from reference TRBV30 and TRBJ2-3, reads SQTIHQWPATLVQPVGSPLSLECTVEGTSNPNLYWYRQAAGRGLQLLFYSVGIGQISSEVPQNLSASRPQDRQFILSSKKLLLSDSGFYLCAWSGGASTDTQYFGPGTRLTVL.

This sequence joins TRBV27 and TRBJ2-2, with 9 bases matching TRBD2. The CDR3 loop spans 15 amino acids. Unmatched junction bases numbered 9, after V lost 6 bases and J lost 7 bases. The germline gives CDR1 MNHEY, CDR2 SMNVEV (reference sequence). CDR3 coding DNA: TGTGCCAGCAGGATCGGCGGGGGGGCTGTCGGGGAGCTGTTTTTT. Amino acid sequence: CASRIGGGAVGELFF.